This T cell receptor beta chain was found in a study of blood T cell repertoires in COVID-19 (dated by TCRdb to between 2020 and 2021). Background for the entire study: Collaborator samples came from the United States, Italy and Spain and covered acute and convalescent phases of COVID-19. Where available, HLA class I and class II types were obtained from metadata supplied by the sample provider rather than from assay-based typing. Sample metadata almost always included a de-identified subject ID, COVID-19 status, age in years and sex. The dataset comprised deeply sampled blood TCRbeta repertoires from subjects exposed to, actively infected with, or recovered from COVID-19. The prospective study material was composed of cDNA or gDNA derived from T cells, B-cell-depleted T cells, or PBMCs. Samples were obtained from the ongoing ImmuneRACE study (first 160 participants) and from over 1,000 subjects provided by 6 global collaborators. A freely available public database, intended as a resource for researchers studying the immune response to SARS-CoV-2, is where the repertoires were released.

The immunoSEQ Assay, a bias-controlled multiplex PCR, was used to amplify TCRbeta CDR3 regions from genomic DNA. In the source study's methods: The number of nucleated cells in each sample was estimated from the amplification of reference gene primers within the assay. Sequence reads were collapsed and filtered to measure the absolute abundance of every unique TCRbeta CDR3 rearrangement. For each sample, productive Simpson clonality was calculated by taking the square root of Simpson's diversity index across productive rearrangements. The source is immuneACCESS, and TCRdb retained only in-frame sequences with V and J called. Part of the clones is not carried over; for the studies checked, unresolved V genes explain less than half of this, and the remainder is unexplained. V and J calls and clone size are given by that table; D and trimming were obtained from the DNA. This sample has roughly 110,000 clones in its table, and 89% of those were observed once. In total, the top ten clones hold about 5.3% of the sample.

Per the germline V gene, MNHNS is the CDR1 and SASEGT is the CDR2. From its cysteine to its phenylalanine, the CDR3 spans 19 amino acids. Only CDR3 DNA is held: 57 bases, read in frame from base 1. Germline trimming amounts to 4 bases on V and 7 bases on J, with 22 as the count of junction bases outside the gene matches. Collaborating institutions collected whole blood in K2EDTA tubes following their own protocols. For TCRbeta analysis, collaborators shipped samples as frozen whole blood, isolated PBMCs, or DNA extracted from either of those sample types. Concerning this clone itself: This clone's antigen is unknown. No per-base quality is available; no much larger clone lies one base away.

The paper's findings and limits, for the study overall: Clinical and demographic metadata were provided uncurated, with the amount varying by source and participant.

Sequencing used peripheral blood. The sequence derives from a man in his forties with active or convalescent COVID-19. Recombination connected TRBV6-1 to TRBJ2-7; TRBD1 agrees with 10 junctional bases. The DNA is TGTGCCAGCAGTGGGGGGACAGGGGCCTCAGGATGGTTTGCAGGGGAGCAGTACTTC. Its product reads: CASSGGTGASGWFAGEQYF.